The T cell receptor beta chain described here comes from a study of blood T cell repertoires in COVID-19. Study information: Sites across the United States, Italy and Spain contributed samples from acute and convalescent COVID-19. From T cells, B-cell-depleted T cells, or PBMCs came the material, which was cDNA or gDNA.

The authors' processing: By means of reference gene primer amplification, nucleated cell counts were estimated. The repertoire was sequenced with immunoSEQ multiplex PCR; TCRdb's copy has only in-frame clones and lacks some. The DNA was the basis for D and trimming; V, J and clone size are from that table. Counted here are approximately 150,000 clones, 84% occurring once; the ten biggest clones make up 2.5% to 3%. With 5 bases removed from V and 1 base from J, the gap between germline ends came to 15 bases. Per the germline V gene, CDR1 is SGHTA and CDR2 is FQGNSA. CDR3 length: 17 residues. Recruited during active infection, patients (from Seattle) were subsequently followed longitudinally.

Material for sequencing was peripheral blood. J is TRBJ2-6 and V is TRBV7-2; D is perhaps TRBD1 (6 bases). The receptor was isolated from a woman of 80 years or more with COVID-19, enrolled during active disease. For the CDR3, the DNA is TGTGCCAGCAGCCGTCTAGGACAGCAGTCTGGGGCCAACGTCCTGACTTTC. Protein product: CASSRLGQQSGANVLTF.